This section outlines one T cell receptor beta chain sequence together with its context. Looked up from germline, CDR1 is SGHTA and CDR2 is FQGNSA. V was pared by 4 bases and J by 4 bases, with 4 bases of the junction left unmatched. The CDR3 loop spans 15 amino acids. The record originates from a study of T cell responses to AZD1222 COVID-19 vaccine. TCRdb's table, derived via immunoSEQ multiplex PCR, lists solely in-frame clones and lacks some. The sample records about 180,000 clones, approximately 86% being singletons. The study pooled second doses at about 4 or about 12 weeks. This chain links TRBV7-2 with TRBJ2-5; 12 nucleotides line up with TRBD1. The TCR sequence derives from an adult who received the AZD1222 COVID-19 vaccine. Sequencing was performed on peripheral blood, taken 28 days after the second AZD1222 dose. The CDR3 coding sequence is TGTGCCAGCAGCTCGGCGGGACAGGGGGCAGAGACCCAGTACTTC. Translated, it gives CASSSAGQGAETQYF.